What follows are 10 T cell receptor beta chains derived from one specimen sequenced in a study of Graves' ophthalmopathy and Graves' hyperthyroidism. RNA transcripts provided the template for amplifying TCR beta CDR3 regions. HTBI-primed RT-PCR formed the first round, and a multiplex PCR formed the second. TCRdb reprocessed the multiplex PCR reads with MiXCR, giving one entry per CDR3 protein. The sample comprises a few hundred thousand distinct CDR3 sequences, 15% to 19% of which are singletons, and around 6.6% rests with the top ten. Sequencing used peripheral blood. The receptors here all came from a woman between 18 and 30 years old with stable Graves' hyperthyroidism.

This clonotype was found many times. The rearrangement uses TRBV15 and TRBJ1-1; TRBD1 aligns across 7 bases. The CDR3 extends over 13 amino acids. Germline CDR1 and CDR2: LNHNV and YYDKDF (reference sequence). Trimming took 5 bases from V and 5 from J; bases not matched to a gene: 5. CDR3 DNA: TGTGCCACCAGCCGAACACAGGGGACTGAAGCTTTCTTT. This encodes CATSRTQGTEAFF.

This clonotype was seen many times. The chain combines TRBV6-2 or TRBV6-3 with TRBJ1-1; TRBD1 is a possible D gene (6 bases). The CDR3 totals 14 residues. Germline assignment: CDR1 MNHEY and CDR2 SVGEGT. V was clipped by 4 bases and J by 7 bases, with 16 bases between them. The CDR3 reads CASSFPTGLGEAFF. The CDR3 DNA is TGTGCCAGCAGTTTCCCGACAGGATTGGGTGAAGCTTTCTTT.

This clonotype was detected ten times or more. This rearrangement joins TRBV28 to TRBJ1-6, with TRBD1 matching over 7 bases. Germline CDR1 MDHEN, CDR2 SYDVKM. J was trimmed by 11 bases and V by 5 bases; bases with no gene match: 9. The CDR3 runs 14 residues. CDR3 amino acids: CASSLTGFQAPLHF. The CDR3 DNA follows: TGTGCCAGCAGTCTGACAGGGTTCCAAGCACCCCTCCACTTT. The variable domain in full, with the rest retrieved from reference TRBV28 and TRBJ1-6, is DVKVTQSSRYLVKRTGEKVFLECVQDMDHENMFWYRQDPGLGLRLIYFSYDVKMKEKGDIPEGYSVSREKKERFSLILESASTNQTSMYLCASSLTGFQAPLHFGNGTRLTVT.

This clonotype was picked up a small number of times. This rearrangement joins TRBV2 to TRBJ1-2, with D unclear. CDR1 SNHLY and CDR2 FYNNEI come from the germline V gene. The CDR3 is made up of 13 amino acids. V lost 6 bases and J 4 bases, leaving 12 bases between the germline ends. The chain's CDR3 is CASSGRASYGYTF. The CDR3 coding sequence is TGTGCCAGCAGCGGGAGGGCTAGCTATGGCTACACCTTC.

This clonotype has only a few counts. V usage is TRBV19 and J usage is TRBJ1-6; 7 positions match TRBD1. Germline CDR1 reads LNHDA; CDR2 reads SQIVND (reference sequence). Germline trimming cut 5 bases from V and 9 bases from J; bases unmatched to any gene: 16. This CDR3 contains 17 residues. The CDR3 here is CASSLSIGTAVSSPLHF. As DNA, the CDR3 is TGTGCCAGTAGTCTATCAATCGGGACAGCGGTTTCTTCACCCCTCCACTTT.

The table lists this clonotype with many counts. This CDR3 is CASSPEGFGGVEAFF. The DNA of the CDR3 is TGTGCCAGCAGCCCAGAGGGGTTCGGAGGGGTTGAAGCTTTCTTT. This chain uses TRBV12-3 or TRBV12-4 with TRBJ1-1; D possibly corresponds to TRBD1 (5 bases). The germline V and J ends were trimmed by 6 bases and 7 bases, with 21 bases remaining between them. The CDR3 runs 15 residues.

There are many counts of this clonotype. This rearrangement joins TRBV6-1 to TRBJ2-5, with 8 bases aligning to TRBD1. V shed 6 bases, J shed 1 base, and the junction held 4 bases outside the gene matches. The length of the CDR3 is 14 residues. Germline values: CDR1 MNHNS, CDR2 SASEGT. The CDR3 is CASSQGAGQETQYF. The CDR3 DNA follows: TGTGCCAGCAGCCAGGGGGCCGGCCAAGAGACCCAGTACTTC.

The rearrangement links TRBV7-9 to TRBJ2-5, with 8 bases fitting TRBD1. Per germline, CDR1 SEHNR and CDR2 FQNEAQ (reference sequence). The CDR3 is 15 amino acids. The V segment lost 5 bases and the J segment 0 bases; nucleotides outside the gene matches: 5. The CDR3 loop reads CASSRTGGNQETQYF. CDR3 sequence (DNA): TGTGCCAGCAGCCGCACAGGGGGGAACCAAGAGACCCAGTACTTC.

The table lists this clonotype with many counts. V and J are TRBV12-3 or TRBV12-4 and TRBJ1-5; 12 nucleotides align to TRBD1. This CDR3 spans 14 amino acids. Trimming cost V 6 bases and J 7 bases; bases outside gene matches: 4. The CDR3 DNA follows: TGTGCCAGCAGCCCGGGGACAGGGGGCCAGCCCCAGCATTTT. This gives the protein CASSPGTGGQPQHF.

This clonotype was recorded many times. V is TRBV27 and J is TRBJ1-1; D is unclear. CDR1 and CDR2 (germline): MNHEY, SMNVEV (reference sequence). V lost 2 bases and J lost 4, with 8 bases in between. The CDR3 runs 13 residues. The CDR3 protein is CASSLNSLTEAFF. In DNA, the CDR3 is TGTGCCAGCAGTTTAAACAGTCTCACTGAAGCTTTCTTT.